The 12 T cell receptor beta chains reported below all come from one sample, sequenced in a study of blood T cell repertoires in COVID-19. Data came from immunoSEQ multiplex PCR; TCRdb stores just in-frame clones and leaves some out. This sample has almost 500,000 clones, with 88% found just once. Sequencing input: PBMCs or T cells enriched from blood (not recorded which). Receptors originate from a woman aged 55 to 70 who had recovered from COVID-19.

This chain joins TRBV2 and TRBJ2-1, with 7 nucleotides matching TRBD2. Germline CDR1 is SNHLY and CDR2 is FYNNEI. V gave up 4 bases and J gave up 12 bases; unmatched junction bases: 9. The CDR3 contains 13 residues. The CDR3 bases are TGTGCCAGCAGTGGTAGACGCCCGGGGGGGCAGTTCTTC. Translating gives CASSGRRPGGQFF.

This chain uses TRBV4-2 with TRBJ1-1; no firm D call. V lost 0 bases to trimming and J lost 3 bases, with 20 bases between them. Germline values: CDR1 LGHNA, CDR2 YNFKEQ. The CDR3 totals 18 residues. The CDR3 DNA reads TGTGCCAGCAGCCAAGATGACCGGGAAACCCGAGCGGACACTGAAGCTTTCTTT. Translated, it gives CASSQDDRETRADTEAFF.

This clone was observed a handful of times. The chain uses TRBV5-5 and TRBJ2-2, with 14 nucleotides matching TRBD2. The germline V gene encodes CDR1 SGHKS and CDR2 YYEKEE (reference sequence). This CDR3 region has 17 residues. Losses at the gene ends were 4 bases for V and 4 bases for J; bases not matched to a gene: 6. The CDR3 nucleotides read TGTGCCAGCAGCCGACTAGCGGGGGGGCTAGGCACCGGGGAGCTGTTTTTT. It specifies CASSRLAGGLGTGELFF.

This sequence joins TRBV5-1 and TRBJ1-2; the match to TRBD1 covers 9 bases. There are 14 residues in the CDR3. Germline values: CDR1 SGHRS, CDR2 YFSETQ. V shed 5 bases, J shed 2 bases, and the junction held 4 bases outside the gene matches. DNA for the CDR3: TGCGCCAGCAGTACGGGACAGGGCAACTATGGCTACACCTTC. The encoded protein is CASSTGQGNYGYTF. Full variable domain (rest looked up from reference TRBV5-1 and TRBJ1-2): KAGVTQTPRYLIKTRGQQVTLSCSPISGHRSVSWYQQTPGQGLQFLFEYFSETQRNKGNFPGRFSGRQFSNSRSEMNVSTLELGDSALYLCASSTGQGNYGYTFGSGTRLTVV.

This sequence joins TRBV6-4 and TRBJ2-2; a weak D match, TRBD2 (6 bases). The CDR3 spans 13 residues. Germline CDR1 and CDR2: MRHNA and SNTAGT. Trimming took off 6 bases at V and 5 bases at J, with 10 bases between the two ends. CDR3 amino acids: CASRPRETGELFF. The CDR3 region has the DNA TGTGCCAGCAGACCGCGGGAAACCGGGGAGCTGTTTTTT.

CDR3 sequence (DNA): TGTGCCAGCAGGTACAGGTATGAAAAACTGTTTTTT. It specifies CASRYRYEKLFF. The rearrangement joins TRBV12-3 or TRBV12-4 to TRBJ1-4; weak D call: TRBD1 (5 bases). The CDR3 contains 12 residues. V lost 6 bases, J lost 6 bases, and 8 bases lay in between.

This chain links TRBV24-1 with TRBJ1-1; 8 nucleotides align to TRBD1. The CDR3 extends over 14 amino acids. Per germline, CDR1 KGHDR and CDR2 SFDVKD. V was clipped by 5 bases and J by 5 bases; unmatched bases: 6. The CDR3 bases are TGTGCCACCAGTGCTGGACAGGGTGGGACTGAAGCTTTCTTT. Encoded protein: CATSAGQGGTEAFF.

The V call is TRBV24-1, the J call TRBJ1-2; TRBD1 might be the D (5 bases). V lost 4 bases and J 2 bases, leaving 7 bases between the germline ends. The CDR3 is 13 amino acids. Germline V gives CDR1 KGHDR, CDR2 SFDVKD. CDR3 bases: TGTGCCACCAGTGACGGGGGGAACTATGGCTACACCTTC. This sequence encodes CATSDGGNYGYTF.

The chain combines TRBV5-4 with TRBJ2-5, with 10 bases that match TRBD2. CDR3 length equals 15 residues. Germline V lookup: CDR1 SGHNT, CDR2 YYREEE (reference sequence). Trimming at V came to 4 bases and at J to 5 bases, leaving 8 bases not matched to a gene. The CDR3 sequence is CASSQGLADWETQYF. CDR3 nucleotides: TGTGCCAGCAGCCAAGGACTAGCGGATTGGGAGACCCAGTACTTC.

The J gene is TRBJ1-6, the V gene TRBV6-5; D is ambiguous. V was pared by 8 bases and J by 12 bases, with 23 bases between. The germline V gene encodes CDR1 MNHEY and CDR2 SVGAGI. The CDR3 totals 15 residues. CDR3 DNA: TGTGCCAGCGTTGTTTTGGGAAGCGAGGGCAGACCCCTCCACTTT. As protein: CASVVLGSEGRPLHF.

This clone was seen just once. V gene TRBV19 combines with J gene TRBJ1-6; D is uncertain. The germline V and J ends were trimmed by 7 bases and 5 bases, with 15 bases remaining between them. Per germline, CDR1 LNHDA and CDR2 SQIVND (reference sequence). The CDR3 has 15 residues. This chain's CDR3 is CASTPPGSNNSPLHF. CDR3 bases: TGTGCCAGTACCCCCCCCGGGTCGAATAATTCACCCCTCCACTTT.

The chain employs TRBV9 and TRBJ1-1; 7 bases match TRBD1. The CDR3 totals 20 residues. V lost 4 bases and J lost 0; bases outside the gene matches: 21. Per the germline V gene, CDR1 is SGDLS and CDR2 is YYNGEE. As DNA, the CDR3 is TGTGCCAGCAGCCCCGAGGGGGACAGATGGAACCGGGACATGAACACTGAAGCTTTCTTT. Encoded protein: CASSPEGDRWNRDMNTEAFF.